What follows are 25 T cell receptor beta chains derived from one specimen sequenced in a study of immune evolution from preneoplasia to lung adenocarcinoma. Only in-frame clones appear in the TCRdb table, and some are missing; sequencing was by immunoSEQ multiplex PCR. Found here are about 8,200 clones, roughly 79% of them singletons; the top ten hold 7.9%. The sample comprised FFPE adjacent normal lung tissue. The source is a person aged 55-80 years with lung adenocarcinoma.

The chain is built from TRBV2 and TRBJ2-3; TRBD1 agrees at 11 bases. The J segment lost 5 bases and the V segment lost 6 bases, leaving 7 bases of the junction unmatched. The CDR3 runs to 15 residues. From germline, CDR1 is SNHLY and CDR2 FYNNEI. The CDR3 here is CASRGDRGWGDTQYF. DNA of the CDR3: TGTGCCAGCAGAGGGGACAGGGGGTGGGGAGATACGCAGTATTTT.

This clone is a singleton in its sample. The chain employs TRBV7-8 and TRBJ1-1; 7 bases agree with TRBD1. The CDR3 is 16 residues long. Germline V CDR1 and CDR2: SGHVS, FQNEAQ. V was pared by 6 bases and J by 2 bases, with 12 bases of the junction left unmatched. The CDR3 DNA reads TGTGCCAGCAGTCCCTCGAATGACAGGGTAAACACTGAAGCTTTCTTT. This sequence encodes CASSPSNDRVNTEAFF.

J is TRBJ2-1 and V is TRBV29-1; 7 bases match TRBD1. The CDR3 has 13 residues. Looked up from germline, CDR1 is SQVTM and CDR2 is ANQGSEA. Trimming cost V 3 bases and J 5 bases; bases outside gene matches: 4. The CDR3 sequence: CSVEWDRDNEQFF. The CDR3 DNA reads TGCAGCGTTGAGTGGGACAGAGACAATGAGCAGTTCTTC.

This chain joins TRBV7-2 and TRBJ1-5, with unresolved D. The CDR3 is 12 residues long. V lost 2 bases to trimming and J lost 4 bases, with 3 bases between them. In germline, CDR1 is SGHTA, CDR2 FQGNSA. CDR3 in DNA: TGTGCCAGCAGCTTACCGAATCAGCCCCAGCATTTT. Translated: CASSLPNQPQHF.

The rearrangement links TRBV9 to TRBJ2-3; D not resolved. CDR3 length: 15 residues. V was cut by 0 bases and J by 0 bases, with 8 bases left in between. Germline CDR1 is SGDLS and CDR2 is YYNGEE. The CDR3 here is CASSVGGYSTDTQYF. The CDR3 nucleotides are TGTGCCAGCAGCGTAGGAGGTTACAGCACAGATACGCAGTATTTT.

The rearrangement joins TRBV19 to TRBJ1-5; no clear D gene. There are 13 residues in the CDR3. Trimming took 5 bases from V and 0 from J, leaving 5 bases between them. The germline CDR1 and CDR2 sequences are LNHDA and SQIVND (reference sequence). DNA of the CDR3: TGTGCCAGTAGTGAGAATAGCAATCAGCCCCAGCATTTT. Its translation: CASSENSNQPQHF.

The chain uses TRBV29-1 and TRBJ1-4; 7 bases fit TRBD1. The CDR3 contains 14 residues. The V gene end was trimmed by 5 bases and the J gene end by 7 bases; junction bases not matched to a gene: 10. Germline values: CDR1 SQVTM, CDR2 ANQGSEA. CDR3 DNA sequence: TGCAGCGTTACTATACCAGGGGGTGGTGAAAAACTGTTTTTT. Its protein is CSVTIPGGGEKLFF.

CDR3 loop: CASSLGTSLRTDTQYF. In nucleotides, the CDR3 is TGCGCCAGCAGCCTTGGGACTTCGCTAAGGACAGATACGCAGTATTTT. The rearrangement links TRBV5-1 to TRBJ2-3, with D possibly being TRBD2 (6 bases). The CDR3 totals 16 residues. Looked up from germline, CDR1 is SGHRS and CDR2 is YFSETQ. Trimming pared 4 bases from V and 3 bases from J, leaving 18 bases between. The variable domain in full, with the rest retrieved from reference TRBV5-1 and TRBJ2-3, is KAGVTQTPRYLIKTRGQQVTLSCSPISGHRSVSWYQQTPGQGLQFLFEYFSETQRNKGNFPGRFSGRQFSNSRSEMNVSTLELGDSALYLCASSLGTSLRTDTQYFGPGTRLTVL.

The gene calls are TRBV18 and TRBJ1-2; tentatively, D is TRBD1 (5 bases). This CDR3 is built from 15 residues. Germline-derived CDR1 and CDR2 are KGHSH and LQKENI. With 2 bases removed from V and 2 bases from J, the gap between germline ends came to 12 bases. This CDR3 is CASSPERDGNYGYTF. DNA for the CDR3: TGTGCCAGCTCACCAGAAAGGGACGGGAACTATGGCTACACCTTC.

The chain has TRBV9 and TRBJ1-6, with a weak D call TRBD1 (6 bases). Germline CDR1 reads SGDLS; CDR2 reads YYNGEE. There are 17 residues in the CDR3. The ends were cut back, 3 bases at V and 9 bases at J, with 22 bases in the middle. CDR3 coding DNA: TGTGCCAGCAGCGCACGGGACAAGAGGTCCCTAGGTTCACCCCTCCACTTT. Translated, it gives CASSARDKRSLGSPLHF.

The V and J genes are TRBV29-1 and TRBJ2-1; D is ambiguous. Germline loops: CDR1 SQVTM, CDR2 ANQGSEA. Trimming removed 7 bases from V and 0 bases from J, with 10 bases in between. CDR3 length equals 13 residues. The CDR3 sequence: CSDQRYSYNEQFF. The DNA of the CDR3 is TGCAGCGACCAAAGGTACTCCTACAATGAGCAGTTCTTC.

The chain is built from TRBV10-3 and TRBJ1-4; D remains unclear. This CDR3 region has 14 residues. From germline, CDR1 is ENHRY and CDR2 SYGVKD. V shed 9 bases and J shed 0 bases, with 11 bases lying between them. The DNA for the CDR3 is TGTGCCATAAGAGCGACGTCAACTAATGAAAAACTGTTTTTT. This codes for CAIRATSTNEKLFF.

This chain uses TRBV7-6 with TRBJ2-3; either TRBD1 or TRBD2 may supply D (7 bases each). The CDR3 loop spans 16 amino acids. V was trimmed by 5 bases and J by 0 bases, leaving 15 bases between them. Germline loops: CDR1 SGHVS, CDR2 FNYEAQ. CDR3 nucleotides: TGTGCCAGCAGCCCTAGGGGGCGGGAGAGCACAGATACGCAGTATTTT. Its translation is CASSPRGRESTDTQYF. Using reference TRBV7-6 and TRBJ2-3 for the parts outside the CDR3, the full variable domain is GAGVSQSPRYKVTKRGQDVALRCDPISGHVSLYWYRQALGQGPEFLTYFNYEAQQDKSGLPNDRFSAERPEGSISTLTIQRTEQRDSAMYRCASSPRGRESTDTQYFGPGTRLTVL.

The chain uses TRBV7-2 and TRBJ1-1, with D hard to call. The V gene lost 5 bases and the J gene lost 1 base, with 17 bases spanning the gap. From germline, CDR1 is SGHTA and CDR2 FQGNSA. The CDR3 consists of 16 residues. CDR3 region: CASSPGGRGSNTEAFF. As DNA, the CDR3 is TGTGCCAGCAGCCCAGGAGGTCGGGGTTCGAACACTGAAGCTTTCTTT. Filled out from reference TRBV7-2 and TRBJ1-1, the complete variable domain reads GAGVSQSPSNKVTEKGKDVELRCDPISGHTALYWYRQSLGQGLEFLIYFQGNSAPDKSGLPSDRFSAERTGGSVSTLTIQRTQQEDSAVYLCASSPGGRGSNTEAFFGQGTRLTVV.

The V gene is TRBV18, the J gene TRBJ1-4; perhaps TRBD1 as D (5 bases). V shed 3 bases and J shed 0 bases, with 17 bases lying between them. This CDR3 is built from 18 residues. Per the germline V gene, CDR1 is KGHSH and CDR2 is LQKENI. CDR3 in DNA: TGTGCCAGCTCACCCCGGGGCGGCGGTTTTGCAACTAATGAAAAACTGTTTTTT. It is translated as CASSPRGGGFATNEKLFF.

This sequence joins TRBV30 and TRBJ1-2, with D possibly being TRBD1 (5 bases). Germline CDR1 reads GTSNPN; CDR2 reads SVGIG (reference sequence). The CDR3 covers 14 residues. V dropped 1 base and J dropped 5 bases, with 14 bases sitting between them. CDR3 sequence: CAWSDSRQGYGYTF. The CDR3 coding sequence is TGTGCCTGGAGTGACAGCAGGCAGGGATATGGCTACACCTTC.

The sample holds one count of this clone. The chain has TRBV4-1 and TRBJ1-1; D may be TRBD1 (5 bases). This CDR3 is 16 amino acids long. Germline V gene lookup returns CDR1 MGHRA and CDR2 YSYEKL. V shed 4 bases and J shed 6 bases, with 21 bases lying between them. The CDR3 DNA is TGCGCCAGCAGCCTCGGAAGGCAGGGCTTAGATCCTGAAGCTTTCTTT. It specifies CASSLGRQGLDPEAFF.

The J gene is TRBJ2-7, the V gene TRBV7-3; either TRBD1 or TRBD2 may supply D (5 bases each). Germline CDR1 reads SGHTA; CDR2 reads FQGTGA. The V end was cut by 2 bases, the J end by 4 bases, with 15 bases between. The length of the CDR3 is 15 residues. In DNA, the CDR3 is TGTGCCAGCAGCTTAGACAACGGGGACCCGTACGAGCAGTACTTC. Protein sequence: CASSLDNGDPYEQYF.

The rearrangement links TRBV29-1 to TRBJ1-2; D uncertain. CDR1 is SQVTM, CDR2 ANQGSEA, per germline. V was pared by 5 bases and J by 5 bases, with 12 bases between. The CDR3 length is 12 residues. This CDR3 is CSVWEGTYGYTF. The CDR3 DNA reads TGCAGCGTTTGGGAAGGCACTTATGGCTACACCTTC.

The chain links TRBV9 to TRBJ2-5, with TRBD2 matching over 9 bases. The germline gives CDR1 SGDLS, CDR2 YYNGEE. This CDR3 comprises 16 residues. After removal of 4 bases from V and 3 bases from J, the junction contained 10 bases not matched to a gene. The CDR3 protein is CASSPSRASGEETQYF. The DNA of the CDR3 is TGTGCCAGCAGCCCAAGCCGGGCTAGCGGGGAAGAGACCCAGTACTTC. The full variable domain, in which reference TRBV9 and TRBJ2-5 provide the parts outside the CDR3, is DSGVTQTPKHLITATGQRVTLRCSPRSGDLSVYWYQQSLDQGLQFLIQYYNGEERAKGNILERFSAQQFPDLHSELNLSSLELGDSALYFCASSPSRASGEETQYFGPGTRLLVL.

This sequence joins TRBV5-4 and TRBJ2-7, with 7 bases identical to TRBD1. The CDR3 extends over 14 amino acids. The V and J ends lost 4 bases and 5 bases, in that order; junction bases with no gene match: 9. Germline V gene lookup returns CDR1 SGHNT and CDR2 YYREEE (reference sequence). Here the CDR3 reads CASSADRANNEQYF. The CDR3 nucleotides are TGTGCCAGCAGCGCTGACAGGGCAAACAACGAGCAGTACTTC.

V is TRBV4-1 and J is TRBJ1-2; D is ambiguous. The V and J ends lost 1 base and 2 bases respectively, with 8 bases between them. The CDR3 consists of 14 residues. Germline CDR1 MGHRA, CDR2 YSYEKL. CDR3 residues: CASSQVSGNYGYTF. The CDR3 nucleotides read TGCGCCAGCAGCCAAGTTTCAGGCAACTATGGCTACACCTTC.

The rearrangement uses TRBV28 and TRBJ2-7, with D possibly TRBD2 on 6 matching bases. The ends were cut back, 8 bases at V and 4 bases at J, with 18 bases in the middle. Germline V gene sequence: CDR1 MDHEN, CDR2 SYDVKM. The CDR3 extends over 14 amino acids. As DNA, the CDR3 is TGTGCCAGCTACCTCCCCGGGAGTCCGTACGAGCAGTACTTC. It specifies CASYLPGSPYEQYF.

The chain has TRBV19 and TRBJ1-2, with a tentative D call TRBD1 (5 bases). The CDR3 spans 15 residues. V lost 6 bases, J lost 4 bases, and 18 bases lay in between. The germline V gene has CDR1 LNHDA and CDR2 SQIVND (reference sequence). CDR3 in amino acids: CASRRMGREGYGYTF. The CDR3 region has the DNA TGTGCCAGTAGAAGAATGGGCAGGGAGGGCTATGGCTACACCTTC.

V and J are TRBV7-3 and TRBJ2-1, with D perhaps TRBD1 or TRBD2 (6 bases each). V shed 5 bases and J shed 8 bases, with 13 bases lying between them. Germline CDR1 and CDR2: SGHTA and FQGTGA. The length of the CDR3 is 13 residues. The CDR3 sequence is CASSQSGAHEQFF. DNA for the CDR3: TGTGCCAGCAGCCAGTCGGGGGCTCATGAGCAGTTCTTC.